This entry lists 18 T cell receptor beta chains sequenced from one sample in a study of T cells expressing NK-cell markers. No DNA is given; TCRdb re-called the 5' RACE reads and lists each CDR3 protein once. Recorded here are approximately 550,000 distinct CDR3 sequences; the top ten clones represent 3.5% to 4.5%. Sequenced input: blood T cells: a sorted CD56 or NKG2C T cell subset, CD4+ or CD8+ T cells, or bulk PBMC T cells (not recorded which). These receptors were taken from a man younger than 30 in good health.

V usage is TRBV29-1 and J usage is TRBJ1-1. Germline V gene sequence: CDR1 SQVTM, CDR2 ANQGSEA. CDR3 length equals 12 residues. CDR3: CSVGGKNTEAFF.

The rearrangement joins TRBV6-2 or TRBV6-3 to TRBJ2-1; the D gene TCRdb calls, TRBD1, cannot be checked with no DNA. The CDR3 is 12 amino acids. CDR1 and CDR2 from the germline V gene are MNHEY and SVGEGT. The CDR3 region is CASSYGGAEQFF.

V and J are TRBV27 and TRBJ2-3; TCRdb's D gene call, TRBD1, goes unchecked for lack of DNA. The germline V gene encodes CDR1 MNHEY and CDR2 SMNVEV (reference sequence). This CDR3 spans 15 amino acids. The CDR3 here is CASSWAASSTDTQYF.

The chain carries TRBV6-1 and TRBJ2-1; the D gene TCRdb calls, TRBD2, cannot be checked with no DNA. The length of the CDR3 is 16 residues. CDR1 and CDR2 from the germline V gene are MNHNS and SASEGT. CDR3 amino acids: CASSDLSGLLYNEQFF.

The chain couples TRBV20-1 to TRBJ1-2; TCRdb names TRBD1, which stays unverified in the absence of DNA. The CDR3 is 15 amino acids. CDR1 and CDR2 from the germline V gene are DFQATT and SNEGSKA (reference sequence). The CDR3 loop is CSAAFGTGGAGGYTF.

The CDR3 sequence: CASRGGPTDNEQFF. The chain employs TRBV5-1 and TRBJ2-1; the TCRdb call, TRBD2, lacks DNA for checking. Germline V CDR1 and CDR2: SGHRS, YFSETQ. This CDR3 has 14 amino acids.

The chain uses TRBV10-3 and TRBJ1-1; TCRdb's assignment of TRBD1 cannot be checked, as there is no DNA. Germline values: CDR1 ENHRY, CDR2 SYGVKD. This CDR3 is built from 16 residues. The CDR3 reads CAISDPGQGGLTEAFF.

This chain links TRBV6-5 with TRBJ1-1. The CDR3 spans 15 residues. Germline V lookup: CDR1 MNHEY, CDR2 SVGAGI. CDR3 loop: CASSYKGGRNTEAFF.

The chain joins TRBV5-1 to TRBJ2-2; the TCRdb call, TRBD2, lacks DNA for checking. This CDR3 is 15 amino acids long. Germline V gene sequence: CDR1 SGHRS, CDR2 YFSETQ. CDR3 protein: CASSLVAGDTGELFF. Based on the CDR3 plus reference TRBV5-1 and TRBJ2-2, the full variable domain is KAGVTQTPRYLIKTRGQQVTLSCSPISGHRSVSWYQQTPGQGLQFLFEYFSETQRNKGNFPGRFSGRQFSNSRSEMNVSTLELGDSALYLCASSLVAGDTGELFFGEGSRLTVL.

The J gene is TRBJ2-5, the V gene TRBV7-6. The germline gives CDR1 SGHVS, CDR2 FNYEAQ. The CDR3 is made up of 16 amino acids. CDR3 sequence reads: CASSTRGGIIQETQYF.

This CDR3 reads CASSTLAPEQFF. This chain uses TRBV2 with TRBJ2-1; TCRdb designates TRBD2, a call that cannot be tested without DNA. This CDR3 comprises 12 residues. Germline lookup yields CDR1 SNHLY and CDR2 FYNNEI.

CDR3 sequence reads: CSARDFRTDSSEQYF. The rearrangement links TRBV20-1 to TRBJ2-7. Germline loops: CDR1 DFQATT, CDR2 SNEGSKA (reference sequence). This CDR3 comprises 15 residues.

V is TRBV29-1 and J is TRBJ2-3; TCRdb selects TRBD2, and the lack of DNA leaves this call unchecked. This CDR3 is 13 amino acids long. Germline V CDR1 and CDR2: SQVTM, ANQGSEA. Here the CDR3 reads CSAGTIVADTQYF.

This rearrangement joins TRBV20-1 to TRBJ2-1; TCRdb's assignment of TRBD2 cannot be checked, as there is no DNA. The germline CDR1 and CDR2 sequences are DFQATT and SNEGSKA (reference sequence). The CDR3 contains 17 residues. The CDR3: CSARVGRGLAGVDEQFF.

The CDR3 is CASSFGDSGTGELFF. The genes are TRBV5-1 and TRBJ2-2. There are 15 residues in the CDR3. Per germline, CDR1 SGHRS and CDR2 YFSETQ.

The V and J genes are TRBV7-9 and TRBJ2-1; no DNA is available, so the TRBD1 call from TCRdb remains unchecked. CDR1 and CDR2 (germline): SEHNR, FQNEAQ (reference sequence). The CDR3 sequence is 14 residues long. CDR3: CASSLAQGRNEQFF.

This chain joins TRBV7-8 and TRBJ1-2; the D gene TCRdb calls, TRBD1, cannot be checked with no DNA. The CDR3 runs to 17 residues. Germline CDR1 is SGHVS and CDR2 is FQNEAQ. The CDR3 sequence is CASSLEGGRGPNYGYTF.

This sequence joins TRBV7-2 and TRBJ2-2; lacking DNA, the TRBD1 call made by TCRdb goes unchecked. The germline CDR1 and CDR2 sequences are SGHTA and FQGNSA. The CDR3 spans 14 residues. CDR3 protein: CASSHRGWDGELFF.